Here is one T cell receptor beta chain with its context. The data stem from a study of blood T cell repertoires in COVID-19. Looking at the study overall: Nucleic acid was either cDNA or gDNA, and it came from T cells, B-cell-depleted T cells, or PBMCs.

The CDR3 runs 14 residues. Germline-derived CDR1 and CDR2 are LGHDT and YNNKEL (reference sequence). Trimming removed 0 bases from V and 8 bases from J, with 14 bases in between. Libraries were prepared by immunoSEQ multiplex PCR; TCRdb keeps only in-frame clonotypes and omits some of them. This sample yields fewer than 250,000 clones, of which about 90% are seen a single time; 1% to 1.5% belongs to the top ten. This chain connects TRBV3-1 (or the pseudogene TRBV3-2) to TRBJ2-7, with a tentative D call TRBD1 (5 bases). This clonotype was obtained from a man aged 25-45 years with acute or convalescent COVID-19. The sequenced sample was peripheral blood. This chain's CDR3 is CASSQEPTQEKQYF. Here the CDR3 DNA reads TGTGCCAGCAGCCAAGAGCCGACACAGGAGAAGCAGTACTTC.